This T cell receptor beta chain stems from a study of blood T cell repertoires in COVID-19. Whole-study context: Both acute and convalescent COVID-19 samples were obtained from the United States, Italy and Spain. PBMCs, B-cell-depleted T cells, or T cells were the source of the cDNA or gDNA that made up the material.

Original analysis: Amplified reference gene primers provided the basis for estimating nucleated cell counts. Clones were sequenced by immunoSEQ multiplex PCR, and TCRdb holds only the in-frame ones, with some missing. For V, J and clone size, that table is used; D and trimming come from the DNA. This sample has around 200,000 clones; around 86% occur once, and the top ten carry 2.7%. V trimming: 6 bases; J trimming: 4 bases; junction bases outside the gene matches: 12. Germline CDR1 is SNHLY and CDR2 is FYNNEI. The CDR3 length is 17 residues. In its sample, this clone was seen once. This clonotype originated in a man in his forties or fifties with active or convalescent COVID-19. V gene TRBV2 combines with J gene TRBJ2-3; 11 bases are shared with TRBD2. Source material: peripheral blood. The CDR3 protein is CASSPIPSGGLSDTQYF. The DNA of the CDR3 is TGTGCCAGCAGCCCTATTCCTAGCGGGGGGCTCTCAGATACGCAGTATTTT. The whole variable domain, filled in from reference TRBV2 and TRBJ2-3, reads EPEVTQTPSHQVTQMGQEVILRCVPISNHLYFYWYRQILGQKVEFLVSFYNNEISEKSEIFDDQFSVERPDGSNFTLKIRSTKLEDSAMYFCASSPIPSGGLSDTQYFGPGTRLTVL.